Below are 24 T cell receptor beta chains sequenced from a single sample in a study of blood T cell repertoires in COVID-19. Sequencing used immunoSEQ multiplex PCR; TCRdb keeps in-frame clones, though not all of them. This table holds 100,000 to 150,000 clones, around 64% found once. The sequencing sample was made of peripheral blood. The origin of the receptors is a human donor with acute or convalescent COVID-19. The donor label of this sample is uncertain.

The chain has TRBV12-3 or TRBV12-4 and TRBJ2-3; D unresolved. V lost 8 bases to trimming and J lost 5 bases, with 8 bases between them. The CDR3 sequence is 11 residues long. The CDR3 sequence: CASSSGDTQYF. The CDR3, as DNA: TGTGCCAGCTCTTCGGGAGATACGCAGTATTTT.

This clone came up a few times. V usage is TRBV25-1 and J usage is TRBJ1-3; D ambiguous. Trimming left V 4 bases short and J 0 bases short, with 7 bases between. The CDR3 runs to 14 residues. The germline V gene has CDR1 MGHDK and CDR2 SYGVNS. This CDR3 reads CASSAWSSGNTIYF. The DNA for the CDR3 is TGTGCCAGCAGTGCCTGGAGCTCTGGAAACACCATATATTTT. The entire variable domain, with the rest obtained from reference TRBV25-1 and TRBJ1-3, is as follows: EADIYQTPRYLVIGTGKKITLECSQTMGHDKMYWYQQDPGMELHLIHYSYGVNSTEKGDLSSESTVSRIRTEHFPLTLESARPSHTSQYLCASSAWSSGNTIYFGEGSWLTVV.

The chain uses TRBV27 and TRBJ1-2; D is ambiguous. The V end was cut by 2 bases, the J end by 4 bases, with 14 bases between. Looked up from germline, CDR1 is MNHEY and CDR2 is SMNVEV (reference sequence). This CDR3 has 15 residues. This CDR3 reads CASSLTGGVGYGYTF. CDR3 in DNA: TGTGCCAGCAGTTTAACGGGAGGAGTGGGCTATGGCTACACCTTC.

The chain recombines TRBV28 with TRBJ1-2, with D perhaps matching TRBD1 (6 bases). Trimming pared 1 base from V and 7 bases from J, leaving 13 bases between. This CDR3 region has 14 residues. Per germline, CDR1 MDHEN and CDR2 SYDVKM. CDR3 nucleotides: TGTGCCAGCAGTTTATTTACAGGGTGGGGTGGCTACACCTTC. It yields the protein CASSLFTGWGGYTF.

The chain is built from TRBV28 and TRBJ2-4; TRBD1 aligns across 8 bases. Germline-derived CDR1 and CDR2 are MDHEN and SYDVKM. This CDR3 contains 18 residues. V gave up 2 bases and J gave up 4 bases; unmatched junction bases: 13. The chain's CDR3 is CASSLEFGVDRAKNIQYF. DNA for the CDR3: TGTGCCAGCAGTTTAGAATTCGGCGTGGACAGGGCAAAAAACATTCAGTACTTC.

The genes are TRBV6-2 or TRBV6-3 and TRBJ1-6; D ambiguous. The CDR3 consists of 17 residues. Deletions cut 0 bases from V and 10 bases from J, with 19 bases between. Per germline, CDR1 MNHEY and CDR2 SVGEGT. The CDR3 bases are TGTGCCAGCAGTTACTCGAGTCGAGGCGTCGCTAAATCACCCCTCCACTTT. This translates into CASSYSSRGVAKSPLHF.

The CDR3 sequence: CASSLLAGLGTDTQYF. The CDR3 DNA is TGTGCCAGCAGCTTGTTGGCTGGTCTTGGCACAGATACGCAGTATTTT. This chain connects TRBV5-6 to TRBJ2-3; D unresolved. Trimming removed 1 base from V and 1 base from J, with 13 bases in between. CDR3 length: 16 amino acids. CDR1 SGHDT and CDR2 YYEEEE come from the germline V gene.

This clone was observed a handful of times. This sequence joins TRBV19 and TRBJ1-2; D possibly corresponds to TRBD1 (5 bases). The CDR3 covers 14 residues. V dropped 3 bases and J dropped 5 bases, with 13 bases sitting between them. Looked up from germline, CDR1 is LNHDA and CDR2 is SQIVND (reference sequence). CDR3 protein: CASSISSGRYGYTF. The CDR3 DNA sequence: TGTGCCAGTAGTATCAGTTCAGGGCGATATGGCTACACCTTC.

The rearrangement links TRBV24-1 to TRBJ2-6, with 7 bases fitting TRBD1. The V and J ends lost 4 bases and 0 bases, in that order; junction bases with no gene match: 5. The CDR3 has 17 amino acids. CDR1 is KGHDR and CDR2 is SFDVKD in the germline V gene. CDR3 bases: TGTGCCACCAGTGACAAACAGGGGAGCTCTGGGGCCAACGTCCTGACTTTC. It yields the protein CATSDKQGSSGANVLTF.

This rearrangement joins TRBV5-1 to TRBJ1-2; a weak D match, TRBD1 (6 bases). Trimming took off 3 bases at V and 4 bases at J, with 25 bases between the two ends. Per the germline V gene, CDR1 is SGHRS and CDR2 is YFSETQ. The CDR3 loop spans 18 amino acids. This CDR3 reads CASSSGRGITSSPYGYTF. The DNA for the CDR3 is TGCGCCAGCAGCTCGGGTAGGGGGATAACCTCATCCCCCTATGGCTACACCTTC.

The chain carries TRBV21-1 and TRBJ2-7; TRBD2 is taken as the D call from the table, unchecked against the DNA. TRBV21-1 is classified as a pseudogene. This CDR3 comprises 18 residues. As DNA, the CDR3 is TGTGCCAGCAGCAAAGGTGGGGAGAGCCCGGAGACCCCCTACGAGCAGTACGTC. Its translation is CASSKGGESPETPYEQYV.

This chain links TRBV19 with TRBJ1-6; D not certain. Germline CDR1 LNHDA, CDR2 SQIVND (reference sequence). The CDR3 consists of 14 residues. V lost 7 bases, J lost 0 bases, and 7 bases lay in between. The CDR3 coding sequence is TGTGCCAGTATTTACAGCTCCTATAATTCACCCCTCCACTTT. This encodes CASIYSSYNSPLHF.

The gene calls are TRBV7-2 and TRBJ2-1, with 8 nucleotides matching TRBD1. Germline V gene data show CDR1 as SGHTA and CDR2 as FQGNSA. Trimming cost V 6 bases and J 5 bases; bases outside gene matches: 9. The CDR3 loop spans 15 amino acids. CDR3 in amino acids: CASRSPGGIHNEQFF. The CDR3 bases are TGTGCCAGCAGGTCCCCAGGGGGCATCCACAATGAGCAGTTCTTC.

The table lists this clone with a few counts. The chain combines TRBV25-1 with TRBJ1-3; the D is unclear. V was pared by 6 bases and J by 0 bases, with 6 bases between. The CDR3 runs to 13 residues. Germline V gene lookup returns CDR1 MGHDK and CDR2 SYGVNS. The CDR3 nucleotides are TGTGCCAGCAGCCGGAGCTCTGGAAACACCATATATTTT. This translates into CASSRSSGNTIYF.

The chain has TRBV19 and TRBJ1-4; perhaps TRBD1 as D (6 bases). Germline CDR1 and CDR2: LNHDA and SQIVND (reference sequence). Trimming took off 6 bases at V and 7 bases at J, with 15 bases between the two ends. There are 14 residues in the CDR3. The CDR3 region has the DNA TGTGCCAGTAGAGACAGGCCCCGGGGTGAAAAACTGTTTTTT. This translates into CASRDRPRGEKLFF.

The CDR3 DNA sequence: TGTGCCAGCAGCCAAGAAAACAGGGTTTGGGGGAACTACGAGCAGTACTTC. Encoded protein: CASSQENRVWGNYEQYF. The rearrangement joins TRBV14 to TRBJ2-7; tentative D call: TRBD1 (6 bases). V was clipped by 0 bases and J by 3 bases, with 18 bases between them. CDR3 length equals 17 residues. Germline CDR1 SGHDN, CDR2 FVKESK.

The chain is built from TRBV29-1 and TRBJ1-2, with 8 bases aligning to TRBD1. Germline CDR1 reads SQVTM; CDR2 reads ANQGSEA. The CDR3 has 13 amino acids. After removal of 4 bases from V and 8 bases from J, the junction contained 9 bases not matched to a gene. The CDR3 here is CSVGTGNSGGYTF. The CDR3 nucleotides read TGCAGCGTTGGGACAGGGAACTCGGGCGGCTACACCTTC.

The chain's CDR3 is CASSSPRGNHGYTF. CDR3 DNA: TGTGCCAGCAGTTCCCCTCGGGGGAATCATGGCTACACCTTC. The chain employs TRBV28 and TRBJ1-2, with D possibly matching TRBD1 (5 bases). Trimming pared 4 bases from V and 6 bases from J, leaving 15 bases between. The CDR3 runs 14 residues. Germline V gene data show CDR1 as MDHEN and CDR2 as SYDVKM.

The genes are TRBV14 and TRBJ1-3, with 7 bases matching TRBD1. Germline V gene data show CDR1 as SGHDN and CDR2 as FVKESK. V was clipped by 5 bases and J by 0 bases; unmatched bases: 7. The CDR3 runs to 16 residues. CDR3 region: CASSIQGTLSGNTIYF. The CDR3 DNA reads TGTGCCAGCAGCATACAGGGGACCCTCTCTGGAAACACCATATATTTT.

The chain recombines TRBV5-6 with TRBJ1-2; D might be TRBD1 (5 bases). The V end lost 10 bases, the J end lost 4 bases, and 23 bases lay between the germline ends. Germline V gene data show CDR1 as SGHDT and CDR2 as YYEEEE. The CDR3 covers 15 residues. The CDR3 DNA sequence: TGTGCCTGCAAATCAGGGCGAAATGCCATCTATGGCTACACCTTC. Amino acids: CACKSGRNAIYGYTF.

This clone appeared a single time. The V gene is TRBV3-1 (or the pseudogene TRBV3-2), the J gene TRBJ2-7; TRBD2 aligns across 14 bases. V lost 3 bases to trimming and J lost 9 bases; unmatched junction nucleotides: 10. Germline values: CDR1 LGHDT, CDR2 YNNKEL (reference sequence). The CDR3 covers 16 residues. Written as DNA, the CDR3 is TGTGCCAGCAGCCACCGGGGGACTAGCGGGGGCCACATGCAGTACGTC. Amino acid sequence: CASSHRGTSGGHMQYV.

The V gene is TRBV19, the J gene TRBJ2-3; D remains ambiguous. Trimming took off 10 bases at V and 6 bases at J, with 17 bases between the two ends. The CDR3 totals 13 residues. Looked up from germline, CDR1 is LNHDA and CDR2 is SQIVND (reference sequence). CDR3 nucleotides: TGTGCCACTAAAATCCTAGGATTCGATACGCAGTATTTT. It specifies CATKILGFDTQYF. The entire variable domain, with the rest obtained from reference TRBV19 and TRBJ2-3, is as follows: DGGITQSPKYLFRKEGQNVTLSCEQNLNHDAMYWYRQDPGQGLRLIYYSQIVNDFQKGDIAEGYSVSREKKESFPLTVTSAQKNPTAFYLCATKILGFDTQYFGPGTRLTVL.

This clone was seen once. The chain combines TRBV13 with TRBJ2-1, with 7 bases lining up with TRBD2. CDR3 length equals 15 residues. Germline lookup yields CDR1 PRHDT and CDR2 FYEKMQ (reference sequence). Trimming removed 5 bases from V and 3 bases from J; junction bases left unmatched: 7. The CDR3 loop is CASSRGGRDYNEQFF. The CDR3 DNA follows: TGTGCCAGCAGCCGAGGTGGGAGGGACTACAATGAGCAGTTCTTC.

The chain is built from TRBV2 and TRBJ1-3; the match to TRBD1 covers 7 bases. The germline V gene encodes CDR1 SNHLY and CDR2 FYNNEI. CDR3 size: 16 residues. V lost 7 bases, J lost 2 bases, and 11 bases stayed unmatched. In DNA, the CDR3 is TGTGCCAGCACGCTGCTCAGGGGGTTCCCTGGAAACACCATATATTTT. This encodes CASTLLRGFPGNTIYF.